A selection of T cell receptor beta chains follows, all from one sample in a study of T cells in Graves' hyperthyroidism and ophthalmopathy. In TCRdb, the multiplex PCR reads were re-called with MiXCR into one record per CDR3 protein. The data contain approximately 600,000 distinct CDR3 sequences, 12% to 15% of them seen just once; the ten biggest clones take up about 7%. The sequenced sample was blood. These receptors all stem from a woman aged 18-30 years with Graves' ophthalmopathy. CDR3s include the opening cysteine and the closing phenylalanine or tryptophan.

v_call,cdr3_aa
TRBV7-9,CASGDSTRDPVYEQYF
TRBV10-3,CAISESREKETQYF
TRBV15,CATSSTGQIKSDYGYTF
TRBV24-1,CATSDLGTGGGNEQFF
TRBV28,CATQGASNNEQFF
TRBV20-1,CSAENHAGTGGELFF
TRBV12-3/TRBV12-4,CASRKLTGFSGNTIYF
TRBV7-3,CASRGSWGNTEAFF
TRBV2,CASSEELAQYF
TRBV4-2,CASSRMGQSAEQPQHF
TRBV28,CASSPSVGLPSTEAFF
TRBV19,CASSRDGTGWFDQPQHF
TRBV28,CASSSGQEDIQYF
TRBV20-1,CSVSANSNTGELFF
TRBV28,CASSFFAGQGGYDGGYTF
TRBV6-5,CASSYSPDSPWDYGYTF
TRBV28,CASSLVGSEETQYF
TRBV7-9,CASSSPVGPTKVQYF
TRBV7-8,CASSLEINEQFF
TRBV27,CASSMDRRGYGYTF
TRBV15,CATSRDQGRQYGYTF
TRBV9,CASSAGLANSPLHF
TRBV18,CASSPSGDQPQHF
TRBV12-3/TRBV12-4,CASSSGELFF
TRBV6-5,CASSYSLSNEKLFF
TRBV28,CASSEFSGNPDTQYF
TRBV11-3,CASSLEEWMSASGSPPDTQYF
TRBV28,CASSRGFGNQPQHF
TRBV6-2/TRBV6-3,CASNPEGYNEQFF
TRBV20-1,CSARDAQGNYGYTF
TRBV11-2,CASSLEESVFYGYTF
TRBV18,CASSPWRGYTF
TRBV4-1,CASSQDSPPGLTYEQYF
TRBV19,CASSPRTLAGRNEQFF
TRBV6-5,CASSYFGQGNNEKLFF
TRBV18,CASSAGTERSQYF
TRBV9,CASSVAGGLAASYEQYF
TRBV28,CASSISMNTEAFF
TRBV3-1,CASSRLAGYTDTQYF
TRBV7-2,CASSLGLQEETQYF
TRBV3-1,CASAPSELMNTEAFF
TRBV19,CASSIRDGPEGYTF
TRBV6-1,CASSENPGQEIYEQYF
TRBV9,CASSVGGAAYEQYF
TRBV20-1,CSARGEYTDTQYF
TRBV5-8,CASRHKDRAETQYF
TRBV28,CASSLAANYDYTF
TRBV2,CASRKQGAGYTF
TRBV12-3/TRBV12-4,CASSSDTLNTEAFF
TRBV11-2,CASSLQQGGDTEAFF
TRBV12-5,CASGTSGTKAYNEQFF
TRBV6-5,CASSYSRLGRKSYEQYF
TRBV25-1,CASSFPGWGDYTF
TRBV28,CASSFSGERQFF
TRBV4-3,CASSQDPTGSTEAFF
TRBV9,CASSGSSLGGRGITGELFF
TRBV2,CASRAQGLGGYTF
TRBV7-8,CASTQAGGYNEQFF
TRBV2,CASSDRLAGGPLLAKNIQYF